This T cell receptor (beta chain) was sequenced during a study of regulatory T cells in long-lasting Graves disease. According to the study, TCR beta libraries were built with iRepertoire HTBI primers and CDR3-region Arm-PCR. TCRdb reprocessed the multiplex PCR reads via MiXCR and lists one record per CDR3 protein. The sample holds roughly 450,000 distinct CDR3 sequences, 20% to 30% seen once. Broader study findings: Peripheral blood was the sole material, not thyroid tissue. Small sample size may have lowered accuracy. Graves' patients with persistent disease showed TCR diversity lower than patients newly diagnosed. Persistent disease preferred TRBV28, TRBJ1-2 and TRBJ2-5.

Trimming took off 6 bases at V and 3 bases at J, with 15 bases between the two ends. The germline V gene encodes CDR1 SGDLS and CDR2 YYNGEE. The CDR3 is 14 residues long. This clonotype was counted only a few times. Its antigen is not known. The time point denotes: persistent/refractory GD, antithyroid drugs over 5 years with positive TRAb. Preparation of the TCR library used RNA extracted from PBMCs. Here the sequenced sample was peripheral blood mononuclear cells (PBMCs), taken when the disease was refractory, from a patient treated with antithyroid drugs. The gene calls are TRBV9 and TRBJ1-2, with D possibly matching TRBD1 (5 bases). This clonotype was obtained from a female donor with Graves disease. The CDR3 protein is CASNPQGADYGYTF. The CDR3 nucleotides read TGTGCCAGCAACCCCCAGGGAGCGGACTATGGCTACACCTTC. The full variable domain, rest sourced from reference TRBV9 and TRBJ1-2, is DSGVTQTPKHLITATGQRVTLRCSPRSGDLSVYWYQQSLDQGLQFLIQYYNGEERAKGNILERFSAQQFPDLHSELNLSSLELGDSALYFCASNPQGADYGYTFGSGTRLTVV.